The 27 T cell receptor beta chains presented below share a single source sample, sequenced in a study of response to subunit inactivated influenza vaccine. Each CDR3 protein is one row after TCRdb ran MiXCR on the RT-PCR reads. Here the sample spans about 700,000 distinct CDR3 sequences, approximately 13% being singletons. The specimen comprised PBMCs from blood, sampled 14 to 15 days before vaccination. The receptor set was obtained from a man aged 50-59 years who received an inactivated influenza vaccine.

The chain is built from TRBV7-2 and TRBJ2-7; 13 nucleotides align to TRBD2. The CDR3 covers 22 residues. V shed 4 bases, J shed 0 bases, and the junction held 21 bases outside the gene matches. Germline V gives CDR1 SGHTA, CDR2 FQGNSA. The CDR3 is CASSYPGTSGVNWGLSSYEQYF. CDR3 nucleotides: TGTGCCAGCAGCTACCCCGGGACTAGCGGGGTCAATTGGGGACTGAGCTCCTACGAGCAGTACTTC.

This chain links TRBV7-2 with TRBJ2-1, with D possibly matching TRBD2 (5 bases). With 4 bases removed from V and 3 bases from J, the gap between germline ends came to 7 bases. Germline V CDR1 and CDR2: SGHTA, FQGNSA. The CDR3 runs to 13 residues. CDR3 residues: CASSWTYYNEQFF. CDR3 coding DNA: TGTGCCAGCAGCTGGACTTACTACAATGAGCAGTTCTTC.

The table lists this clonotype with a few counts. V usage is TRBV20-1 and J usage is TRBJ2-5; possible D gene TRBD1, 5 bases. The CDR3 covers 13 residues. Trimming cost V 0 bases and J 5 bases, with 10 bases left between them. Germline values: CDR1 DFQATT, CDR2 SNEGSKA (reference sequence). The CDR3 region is CSARDRRDETQYF. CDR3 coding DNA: TGCAGTGCTAGAGATCGCAGGGATGAGACCCAGTACTTC.

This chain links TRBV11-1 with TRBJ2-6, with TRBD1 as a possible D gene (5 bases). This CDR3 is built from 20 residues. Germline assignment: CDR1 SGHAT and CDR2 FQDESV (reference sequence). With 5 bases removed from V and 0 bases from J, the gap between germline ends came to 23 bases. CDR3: CASSHRRQSFNYSGANVLTF. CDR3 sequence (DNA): TGTGCCAGCAGCCACCGACGACAGTCCTTCAATTACTCTGGGGCCAACGTCCTGACTTTC.

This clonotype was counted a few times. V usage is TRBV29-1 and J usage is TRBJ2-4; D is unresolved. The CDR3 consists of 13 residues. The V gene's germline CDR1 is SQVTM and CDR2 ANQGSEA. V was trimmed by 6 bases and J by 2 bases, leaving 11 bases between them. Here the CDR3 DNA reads TGCAGCGTGGTGGAAATTCCCAAAAACATTCAGTACTTC. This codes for CSVVEIPKNIQYF. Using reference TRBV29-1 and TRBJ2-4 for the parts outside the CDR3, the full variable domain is SAVISQKPSRDICQRGTSLTIQCQVDSQVTMMFWYRQQPGQSLTLIATANQGSEATYESGFVIDKFPISRPNLTFSTLTVSNMSPEDSSIYLCSVVEIPKNIQYFGAGTRLSVL.

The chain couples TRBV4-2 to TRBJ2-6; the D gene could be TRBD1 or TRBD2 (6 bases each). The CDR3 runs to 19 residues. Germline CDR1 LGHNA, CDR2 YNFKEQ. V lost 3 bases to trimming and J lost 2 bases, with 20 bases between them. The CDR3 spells CASSQGLVRQATGANVLTF. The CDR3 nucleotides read TGTGCCAGCAGCCAGGGACTTGTAAGACAGGCCACTGGGGCCAACGTCCTGACTTTC.

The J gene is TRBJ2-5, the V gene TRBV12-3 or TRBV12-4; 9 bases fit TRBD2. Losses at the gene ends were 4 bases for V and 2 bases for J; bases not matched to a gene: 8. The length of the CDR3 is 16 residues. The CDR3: CASSSSGGHLQETQYF. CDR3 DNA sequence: TGTGCCAGCAGTTCGAGCGGGGGGCACCTTCAAGAGACCCAGTACTTC.

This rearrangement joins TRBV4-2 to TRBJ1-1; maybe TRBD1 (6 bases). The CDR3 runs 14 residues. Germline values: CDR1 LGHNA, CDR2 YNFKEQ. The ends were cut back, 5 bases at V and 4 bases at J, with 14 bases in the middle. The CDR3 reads CASSVNREFTEAFF. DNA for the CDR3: TGTGCCAGCAGCGTTAACAGGGAATTCACTGAAGCTTTCTTT.

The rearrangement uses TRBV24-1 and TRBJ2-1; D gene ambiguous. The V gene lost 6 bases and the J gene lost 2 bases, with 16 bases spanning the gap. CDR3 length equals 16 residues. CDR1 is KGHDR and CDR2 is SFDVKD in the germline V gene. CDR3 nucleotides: TGTGCCACCAGTTCGGAAGGGCCCGATACCTACAATGAGCAGTTCTTC. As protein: CATSSEGPDTYNEQFF.

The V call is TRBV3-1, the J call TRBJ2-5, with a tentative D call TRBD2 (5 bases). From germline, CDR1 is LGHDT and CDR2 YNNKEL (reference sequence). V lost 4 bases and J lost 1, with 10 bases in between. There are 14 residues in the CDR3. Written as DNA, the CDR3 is TGTGCCAGCAGCCCCGGTAGCGTCCAAGAGACCCAGTACTTC. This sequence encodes CASSPGSVQETQYF.

The CDR3 nucleotides read TGTGCCAGCAGCTTGGATCAGCCCACAGATACGCAGTATTTT. Protein: CASSLDQPTDTQYF. V is TRBV5-5 and J is TRBJ2-3, with no clear D. The length of the CDR3 is 14 residues. Trimming removed 0 bases from V and 2 bases from J, with 7 bases in between. Germline V gene lookup returns CDR1 SGHKS and CDR2 YYEKEE (reference sequence). The variable domain in full, with the rest retrieved from reference TRBV5-5 and TRBJ2-3, is DAGVTQSPTHLIKTRGQQVTLRCSPISGHKSVSWYQQVLGQGPQFIFQYYEKEERGRGNFPDRFSARQFPNYSSELNVNALLLGDSALYLCASSLDQPTDTQYFGPGTRLTVL.

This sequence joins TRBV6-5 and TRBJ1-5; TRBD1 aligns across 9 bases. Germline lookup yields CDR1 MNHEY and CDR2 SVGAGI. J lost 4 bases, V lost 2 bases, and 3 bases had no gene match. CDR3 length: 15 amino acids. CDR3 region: CASSYPGTGNQPQHF. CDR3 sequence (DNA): TGTGCCAGCAGTTACCCCGGGACAGGGAATCAGCCCCAGCATTTT.

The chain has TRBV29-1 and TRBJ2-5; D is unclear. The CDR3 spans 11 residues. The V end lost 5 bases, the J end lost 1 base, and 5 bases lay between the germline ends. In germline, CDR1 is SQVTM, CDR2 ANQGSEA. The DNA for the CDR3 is TGCAGCGTTTCTTTCCAAGAGACCCAGTACTTC. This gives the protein CSVSFQETQYF.

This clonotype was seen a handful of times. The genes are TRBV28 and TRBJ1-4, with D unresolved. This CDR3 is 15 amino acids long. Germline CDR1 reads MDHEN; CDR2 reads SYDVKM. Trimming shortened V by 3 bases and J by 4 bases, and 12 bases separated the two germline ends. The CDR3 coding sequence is TGTGCCAGCAGTTTTTACGGCGGATTTAATGAAAAACTGTTTTTT. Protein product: CASSFYGGFNEKLFF. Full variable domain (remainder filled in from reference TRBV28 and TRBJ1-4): DVKVTQSSRYLVKRTGEKVFLECVQDMDHENMFWYRQDPGLGLRLIYFSYDVKMKEKGDIPEGYSVSREKKERFSLILESASTNQTSMYLCASSFYGGFNEKLFFGSGTQLSVL.

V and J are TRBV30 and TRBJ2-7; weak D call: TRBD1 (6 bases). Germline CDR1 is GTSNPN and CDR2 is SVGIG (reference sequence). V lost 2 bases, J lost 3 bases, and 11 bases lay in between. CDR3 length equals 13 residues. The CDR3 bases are TGTGCCTGGAGTTCTCAGGGGCTCTACGAGCAGTACTTC. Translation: CAWSSQGLYEQYF.

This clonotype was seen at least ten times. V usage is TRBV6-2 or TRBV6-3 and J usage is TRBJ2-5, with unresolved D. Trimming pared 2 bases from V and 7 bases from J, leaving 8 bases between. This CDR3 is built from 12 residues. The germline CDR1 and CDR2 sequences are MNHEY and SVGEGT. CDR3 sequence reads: CASSYPQRTQYF. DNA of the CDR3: TGTGCCAGCAGTTACCCCCAAAGGACCCAGTACTTC.

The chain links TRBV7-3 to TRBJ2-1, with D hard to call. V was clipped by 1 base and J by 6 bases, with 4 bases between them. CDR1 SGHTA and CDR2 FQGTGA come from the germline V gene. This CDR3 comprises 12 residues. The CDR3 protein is CASSLIPNEQFF. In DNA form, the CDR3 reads TGTGCCAGCAGCTTAATTCCCAATGAGCAGTTCTTC.

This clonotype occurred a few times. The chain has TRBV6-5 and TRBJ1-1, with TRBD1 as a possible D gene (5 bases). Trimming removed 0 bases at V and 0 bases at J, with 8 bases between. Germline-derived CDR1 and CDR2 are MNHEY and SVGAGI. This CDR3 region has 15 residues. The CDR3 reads CASSYSSTVNTEAFF. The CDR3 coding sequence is TGTGCCAGCAGTTACTCCTCGACAGTGAACACTGAAGCTTTCTTT.

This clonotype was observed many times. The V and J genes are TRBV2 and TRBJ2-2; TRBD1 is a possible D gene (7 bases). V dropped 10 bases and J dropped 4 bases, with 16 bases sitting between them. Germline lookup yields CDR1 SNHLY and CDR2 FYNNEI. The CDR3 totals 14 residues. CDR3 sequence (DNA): TGTGCCACCGGAGGGGGCTCTGGCACCGGGGAGCTGTTTTTT. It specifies CATGGGSGTGELFF.

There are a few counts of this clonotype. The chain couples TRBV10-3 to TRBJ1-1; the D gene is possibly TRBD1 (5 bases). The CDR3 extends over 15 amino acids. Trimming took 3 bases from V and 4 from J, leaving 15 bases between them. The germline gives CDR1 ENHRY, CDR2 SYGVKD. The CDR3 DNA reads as TGTGCCATCAGTGATTCGGCAGGGCTGGCCACTGAAGCTTTCTTT. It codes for CAISDSAGLATEAFF.

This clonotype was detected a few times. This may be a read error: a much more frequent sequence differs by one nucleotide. CDR3 residues: CASSLPDGRRYEQYF. DNA of the CDR3: TGTGCCAGCAGTTTACCCGACGGGAGGCGATACGAGCAGTACTTC. The chain carries TRBV28 and TRBJ2-7; 7 bases match TRBD2. CDR1 is MDHEN and CDR2 is SYDVKM in the germline V gene. The ends lost 2 bases at V and 4 bases at J; junction bases unmatched: 8. This CDR3 spans 15 amino acids.

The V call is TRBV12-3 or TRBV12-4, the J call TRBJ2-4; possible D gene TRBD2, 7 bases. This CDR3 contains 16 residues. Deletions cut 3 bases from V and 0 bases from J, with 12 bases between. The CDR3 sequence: CASSLGGPLAKNIQYF. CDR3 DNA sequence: TGTGCCAGCAGTTTGGGGGGGCCACTAGCCAAAAACATTCAGTACTTC.

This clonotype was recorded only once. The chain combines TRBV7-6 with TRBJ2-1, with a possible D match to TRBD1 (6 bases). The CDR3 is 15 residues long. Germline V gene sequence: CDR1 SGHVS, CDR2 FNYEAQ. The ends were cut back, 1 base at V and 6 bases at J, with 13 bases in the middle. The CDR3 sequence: CASSLGQAGPNEQFF. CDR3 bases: TGTGCCAGCAGCTTAGGACAGGCAGGCCCCAATGAGCAGTTCTTC. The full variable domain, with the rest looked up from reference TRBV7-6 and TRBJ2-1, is GAGVSQSPRYKVTKRGQDVALRCDPISGHVSLYWYRQALGQGPEFLTYFNYEAQQDKSGLPNDRFSAERPEGSISTLTIQRTEQRDSAMYRCASSLGQAGPNEQFFGPGTRLTVL.

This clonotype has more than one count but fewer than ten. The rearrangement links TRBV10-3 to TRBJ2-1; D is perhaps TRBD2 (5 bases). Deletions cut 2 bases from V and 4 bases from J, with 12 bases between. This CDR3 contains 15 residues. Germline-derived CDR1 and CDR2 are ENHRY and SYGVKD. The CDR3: CAISEGREGYNEQFF. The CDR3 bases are TGTGCCATCAGTGAGGGGAGAGAGGGTTACAATGAGCAGTTCTTC.

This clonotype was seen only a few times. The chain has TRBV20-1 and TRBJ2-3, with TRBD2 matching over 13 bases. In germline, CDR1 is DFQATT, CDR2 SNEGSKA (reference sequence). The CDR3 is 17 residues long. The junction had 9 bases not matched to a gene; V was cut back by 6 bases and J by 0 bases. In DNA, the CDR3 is TGCAGTGCCCCCCGACTAGCGGGAGGCCTGAGCACAGATACGCAGTATTTT. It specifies CSAPRLAGGLSTDTQYF.

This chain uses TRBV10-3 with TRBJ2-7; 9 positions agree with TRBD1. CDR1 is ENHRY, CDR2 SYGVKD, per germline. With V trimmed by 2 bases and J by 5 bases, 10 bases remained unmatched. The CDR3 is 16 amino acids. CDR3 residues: CAISEKGDRAAHEQYF. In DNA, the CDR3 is TGTGCCATCAGTGAGAAGGGGGACAGGGCCGCCCACGAGCAGTACTTC.

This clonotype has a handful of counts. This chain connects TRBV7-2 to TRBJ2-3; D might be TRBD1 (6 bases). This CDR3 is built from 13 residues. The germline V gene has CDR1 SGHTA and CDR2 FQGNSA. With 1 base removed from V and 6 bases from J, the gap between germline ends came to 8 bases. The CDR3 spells CASSLGQVDTQYF. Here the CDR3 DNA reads TGTGCCAGCAGCTTAGGACAGGTGGATACGCAGTATTTT.